One and the same sample provided the 10 T cell receptor beta chains below, sequenced in a study of blood T cell repertoires in COVID-19. TCRdb's copy holds only in-frame clones and misses some; the assay was immunoSEQ multiplex PCR. Among tens of thousands of clones listed, 83% were seen once. The sequenced material came from peripheral blood. Source of these receptors: a woman aged 55-69 years with acute or convalescent COVID-19.

The chain links TRBV6-5 to TRBJ1-1; D ambiguous. CDR3 length: 15 residues. Germline V gene data show CDR1 as MNHEY and CDR2 as SVGAGI. Trimming shortened V by 0 bases and J by 4 bases, and 12 bases separated the two germline ends. The CDR3 region is CASSYSAGVSTEAFF. The CDR3 nucleotides are TGTGCCAGCAGTTACTCGGCTGGAGTTAGCACTGAAGCTTTCTTT.

V and J are TRBV5-6 and TRBJ2-3; 12 bases are a match to TRBD2. Per the germline V gene, CDR1 is SGHDT and CDR2 is YYEEEE. Trimming cost V 9 bases and J 5 bases; bases outside gene matches: 4. The CDR3 consists of 13 residues. The CDR3 protein is CATRLAGVDTQYF. In DNA, the CDR3 is TGTGCCACAAGACTAGCGGGGGTAGATACGCAGTATTTT.

The chain carries TRBV3-1 (or the pseudogene TRBV3-2) and TRBJ1-2; D is uncertain. Germline lookup yields CDR1 LGHDT and CDR2 YNNKEL (reference sequence). The V end lost 1 base, the J end lost 9 bases, and 12 bases lay between the germline ends. The CDR3 consists of 13 residues. CDR3 amino acids: CASSQANTQRYTF. In nucleotides, the CDR3 is TGTGCCAGCAGCCAAGCTAATACACAGCGCTACACCTTC.

The chain uses TRBV29-1 and TRBJ1-1; D is undetermined. The CDR3 consists of 11 residues. Germline V CDR1 and CDR2: SQVTM, ANQGSEA. Deletions cut 4 bases from V and 1 base from J, with 4 bases between. The CDR3 protein is CSVVRNTEAFF. The CDR3 nucleotides read TGCAGCGTTGTCAGGAACACTGAAGCTTTCTTT.

The V and J genes are TRBV19 and TRBJ2-7; 16 nucleotides match TRBD2. CDR1 and CDR2 from the germline V gene are LNHDA and SQIVND (reference sequence). V trimming: 5 bases; J trimming: 7 bases; junction bases outside the gene matches: 8. The CDR3 length is 16 residues. The CDR3 nucleotides are TGTGCCAGTAGTGGGCCGGGACTAGCGGGAGGGCGGGAGCAGTACTTC. It translates to CASSGPGLAGGREQYF.

The chain joins TRBV20-1 to TRBJ1-5, with D perhaps TRBD1 (5 bases). Germline lookup yields CDR1 DFQATT and CDR2 SNEGSKA (reference sequence). The CDR3 is made up of 13 amino acids. V lost 4 bases and J 4 bases, leaving 11 bases between the germline ends. The CDR3 region has the DNA TGCAGTGCTAATGACAGATTTAATCAGCCCCAGCATTTT. Protein product: CSANDRFNQPQHF.

This sequence joins TRBV6-5 and TRBJ1-1, with D possibly being TRBD1 (5 bases). CDR3 size: 13 residues. From germline, CDR1 is MNHEY and CDR2 SVGAGI. The V end was cut by 4 bases, the J end by 10 bases, with 16 bases between. The CDR3 here is CASSSDSAGRAFF. The DNA of the CDR3 is TGTGCCAGCAGTTCCGACTCCGCAGGGCGAGCTTTCTTT.

This clone was counted only a few times. The CDR3 sequence: CASRATWIQETQYF. As DNA, the CDR3 is TGTGCCAGCAGGGCGACATGGATCCAAGAGACCCAGTACTTC. This chain joins TRBV2 and TRBJ2-5; D not certain. This CDR3 spans 14 amino acids. Germline CDR1 reads SNHLY; CDR2 reads FYNNEI. Trimming removed 6 bases at V and 1 base at J, with 12 bases between.

This clone occurred a few times. The chain links TRBV3-1 (or the pseudogene TRBV3-2) to TRBJ1-2; the match to TRBD1 covers 9 bases. CDR3 length: 14 residues. V dropped 2 bases and J dropped 4; count of bases not matched to a gene: 2. CDR1 and CDR2 (germline): LGHDT, YNNKEL (reference sequence). Written as DNA, the CDR3 is TGTGCCAGCAGCCAATCGGGACAGGGCTATGGCTACACCTTC. Protein product: CASSQSGQGYGYTF.

V gene TRBV25-1 combines with J gene TRBJ2-3; weak D call: TRBD1 (6 bases). The CDR3 totals 13 residues. Germline CDR1 reads MGHDK; CDR2 reads SYGVNS. The V end was cut by 5 bases, the J end by 11 bases, with 17 bases between. CDR3 amino acids: CASSNHFETGQYF. DNA of the CDR3: TGTGCCAGCAGTAACCACTTTGAGACAGGGCAGTATTTT.